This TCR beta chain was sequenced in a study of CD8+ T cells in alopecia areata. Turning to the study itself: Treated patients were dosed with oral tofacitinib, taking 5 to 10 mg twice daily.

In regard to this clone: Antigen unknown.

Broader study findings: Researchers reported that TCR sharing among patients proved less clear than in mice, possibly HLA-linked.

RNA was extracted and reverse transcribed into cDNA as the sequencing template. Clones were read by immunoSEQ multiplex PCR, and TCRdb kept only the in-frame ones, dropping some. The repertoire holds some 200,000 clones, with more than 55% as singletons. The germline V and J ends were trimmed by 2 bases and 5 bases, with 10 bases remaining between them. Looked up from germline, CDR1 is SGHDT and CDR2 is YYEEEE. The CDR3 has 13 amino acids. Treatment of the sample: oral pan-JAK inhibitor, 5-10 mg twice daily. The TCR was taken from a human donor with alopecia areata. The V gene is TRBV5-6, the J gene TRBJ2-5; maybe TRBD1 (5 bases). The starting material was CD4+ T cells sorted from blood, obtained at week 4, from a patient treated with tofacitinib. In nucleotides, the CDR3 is TGTGCCAGCAGCTTTCAGGGCCGCGAGACCCAGTACTTC. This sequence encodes CASSFQGRETQYF. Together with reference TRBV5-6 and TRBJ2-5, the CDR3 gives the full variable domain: DAGVTQSPTHLIKTRGQQVTLRCSPKSGHDTVSWYQQALGQGPQFIFQYYEEEERQRGNFPDRFSGHQFPNYSSELNVNALLLGDSALYLCASSFQGRETQYFGPGTRLLVL.